This T cell receptor beta chain was identified in a study of T cell responses to AZD1222 COVID-19 vaccine. CDR3 size: 13 residues. Germline values: CDR1 SGHRS, CDR2 YFSETQ. V shed 7 bases and J shed 4 bases, with 11 bases lying between them. The method was immunoSEQ multiplex PCR; TCRdb's version includes in-frame clones alone and lacks a portion of them. The table includes about 170,000 clones, roughly nine tenths detected once. As to this clone: Its antigen is still unknown.

Whole-study results and caveats: Repertoire samples came only from after the peak T cell response. Reportedly, nearly half of unique spike TCRs recognized epitopes outside B.1.351/B.1.1.7 mutations. Clonal diversity may have been underestimated, and the donors were mostly white British, with more females than males.

Sequenced here: peripheral blood, sampled on day 0 of AZD1222 vaccination. The chain combines TRBV5-1 with TRBJ2-2; D remains ambiguous. The clonotype originates from an adult in good health. CDR3 sequence: CASSLEFTGELFF. The CDR3, as DNA: TGCGCCAGCTCCCTCGAGTTCACCGGGGAGCTGTTTTTT.